This is a list of T cell receptor beta chains from one sample in a study of technical replicates of blood from a few donors. This table comes from immunoSEQ multiplex PCR, and its TCRdb copy is limited to in-frame clones, with some not included. The table records around 90,000 clones, 94% of them present only once. The source material was T cells isolated from PBMCs. The receptors were gathered from a human donor in good health. The CDR3 runs from the conserved cysteine through the conserved F or W. The order of the fields is J gene, clone size, V gene, D gene, CDR3 protein, CDR3 DNA. D genes are given only for firm matches. Size values are once, few and many counts, or a class for expanded clones, and some rows have none.

>TRBJ2-3|NA|TRBV9|NA
CASSVEEATQYF
TGTGCCAGCAGCGTAGAGGAGGCTACGCAGTATTTT
>TRBJ2-1|NA|TRBV4-2|TRBD2
CASSQGWGGRLAGINNEQFF
TGTGCCAGCAGCCAAGGATGGGGGGGGCGTCTAGCGGGGATAAACAATGAGCAGTTCTTC
>TRBJ1-2|NA|TRBV20-1|NA
CSGAVYGYTF
TGCAGTGGAGCGGTATATGGCTACACCTTC
>TRBJ1-2|NA|TRBV10-3|NA
CAISEQSYGYTF
TGTGCCATCAGTGAGCAGTCATATGGCTACACCTTC
>TRBJ2-1|NA|TRBV28|TRBD2
CASSFGREGQYNEQFF
TGTGCCAGCAGTTTTGGGCGGGAGGGCCAATACAATGAGCAGTTCTTC
>TRBJ1-5|NA|TRBV15|NA
CATSTGQSNQPQHF
TGTGCCACCAGCACCGGACAGAGCAATCAGCCCCAGCATTTT
>TRBJ2-5|NA|TRBV5-1|TRBD2
CASSLAGLATQETQYF
TGCGCCAGCAGCTTGGCCGGACTAGCGACACAAGAGACCCAGTACTTC
>TRBJ1-5|NA|TRBV30|TRBD1
CAWRERDRGVNQPQHF
TGTGCCTGGAGAGAGCGGGACAGGGGAGTCAATCAGCCCCAGCATTTT
>TRBJ1-1|NA|TRBV19|TRBD1
CASSIPKAGGAEAFF
TGTGCCAGTAGTATCCCGAAGGCAGGGGGTGCTGAAGCTTTCTTT
>TRBJ2-2|NA|TRBV30|TRBD1
CAWSVRGTGAGELFF
TGTGCCTGGAGTGTACGTGGGACAGGGGCCGGGGAGCTGTTTTTT
>TRBJ1-6|NA|TRBV5-1|NA
CASRMDRGYNSPLHF
TGCGCCAGCAGAATGGACAGAGGATATAATTCACCCCTCCACTTT
>TRBJ1-2|NA|TRBV19|TRBD1
CASSPTGDEYGYTF
TGTGCCAGTAGTCCGACAGGGGATGAATATGGCTACACCTTC
>TRBJ1-2|NA|TRBV19|NA
CASRSPYVSTF
TGTGCCAGTAGAAGCCCCTATGTGAGTACCTTC
>TRBJ2-7|once|TRBV10-2|NA
CASQGFFDEQYF
TGCGCCAGTCAGGGGTTTTTCGACGAGCAGTACTTC
>TRBJ2-1|NA|TRBV25-1|TRBD2
CASAGTSGRDPYNEQFF
TGTGCCAGCGCCGGGACTAGCGGGAGAGACCCCTACAATGAGCAGTTCTTC
>TRBJ1-2|NA|TRBV6-6|NA
CATLGGGGYGYTF
TGTGCCACTCTGGGGGGGGGCGGCTATGGCTACACCTTC
>TRBJ1-2|NA|TRBV30|NA
CAWSWPANYGYTF
TGTGCCTGGAGTTGGCCCGCTAACTATGGCTACACCTTC
>TRBJ1-3|NA|TRBV18|TRBD1
CASSLTGGNTIYF
TGTGCCAGCTCACTGACAGGGGGAAACACCATATATTTT
>TRBJ2-5|NA|TRBV5-6|NA
CASSRRYGETQYF
TGTGCCAGCAGCCGCAGGTATGGGGAGACCCAGTACTTC
>TRBJ2-4|once|TRBV4-2|NA
CASSQDQVRAVKNIQYF
TGTGCCAGCAGCCAAGATCAGGTCAGGGCAGTAAAAAACATTCAGTACTTC
>TRBJ1-4|NA|TRBV4-1|TRBD1
CASSLRHTGTGEANEKLFF
TGCGCCAGCAGCTTGAGACACACCGGGACAGGGGAAGCCAATGAAAAACTGTTTTTT
>TRBJ2-2|NA|TRBV21-1|NA
CASSKASGLVNTGELFF
TGTGCCAGCAGCAAGGCCTCCGGACTAGTGAACACCGGGGAGCTGTTTTTT
>TRBJ1-1|NA|TRBV5-1|NA
CASTLMDSDTEAFF
TGCGCCAGCACGCTAATGGACAGTGACACTGAAGCTTTCTTT
>TRBJ2-7|NA|TRBV7-9|NA
CASSFDYGGYEQYF
TGTGCCAGCAGCTTCGACTATGGGGGGTACGAGCAGTACTTC
>TRBJ2-3|NA|TRBV2|NA
CASSVARVTDTQYF
TGTGCCAGCAGTGTAGCTAGAGTCACAGATACGCAGTATTTT
>TRBJ2-3|NA|TRBV6-4|NA
CASSDQGDPDTQYF
TGTGCCAGCAGTGATCAAGGGGATCCAGATACGCAGTATTTT
>TRBJ1-3|NA|TRBV7-9|NA
CASSLGAGRQNTIYF
TGTGCCAGCAGCTTAGGGGCAGGGCGACAGAACACCATATATTTT
>TRBJ1-1|NA|TRBV6-5|TRBD1
CASSRGQGAAEAFF
TGTGCCAGCAGCCGCGGACAGGGGGCCGCTGAAGCTTTCTTT
>TRBJ2-2|NA|TRBV28|NA
CASNRAIGELFF
TGTGCCAGCAACAGGGCGATCGGGGAGCTGTTTTTT
>TRBJ2-1|NA|TRBV6-5|TRBD2
CASSAPGLANEQFF
TGTGCCAGCAGTGCTCCGGGACTAGCGAATGAGCAGTTCTTC
>TRBJ1-2|NA|TRBV7-3|NA
CASSQTGSESNYGYTF
TGTGCCAGCAGCCAAACAGGGTCGGAGAGTAACTATGGCTACACCTTC